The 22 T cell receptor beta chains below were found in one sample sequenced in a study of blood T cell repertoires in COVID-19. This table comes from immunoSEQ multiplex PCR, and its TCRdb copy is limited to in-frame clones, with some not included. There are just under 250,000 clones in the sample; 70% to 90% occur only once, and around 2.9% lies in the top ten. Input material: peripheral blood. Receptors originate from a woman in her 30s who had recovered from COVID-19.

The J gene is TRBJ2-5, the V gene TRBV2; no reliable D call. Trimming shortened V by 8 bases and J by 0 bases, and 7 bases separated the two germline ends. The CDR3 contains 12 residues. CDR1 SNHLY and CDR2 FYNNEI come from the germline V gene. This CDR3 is CASAYDQETQYF. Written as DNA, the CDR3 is TGTGCCAGCGCGTATGACCAAGAGACCCAGTACTTC.

The CDR3 nucleotides are TGTGCCACCCGCAGGGCCGGCAATCAGCCCCAGCATTTT. It codes for CATRRAGNQPQHF. This rearrangement joins TRBV6-5 to TRBJ1-5; a possible D gene is TRBD1 (5 bases). The CDR3 sequence is 13 residues long. Germline assignment: CDR1 MNHEY and CDR2 SVGAGI. The germline V and J ends were trimmed by 10 bases and 2 bases, with 12 bases remaining between them.

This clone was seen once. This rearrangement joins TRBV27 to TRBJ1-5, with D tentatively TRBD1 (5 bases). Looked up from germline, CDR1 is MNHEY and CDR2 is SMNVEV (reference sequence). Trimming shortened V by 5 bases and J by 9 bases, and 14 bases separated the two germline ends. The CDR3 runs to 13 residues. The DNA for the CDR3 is TGTGCCAGCAGTCCTGATTACGGGGGGCCCCAGCATTTT. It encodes CASSPDYGGPQHF.

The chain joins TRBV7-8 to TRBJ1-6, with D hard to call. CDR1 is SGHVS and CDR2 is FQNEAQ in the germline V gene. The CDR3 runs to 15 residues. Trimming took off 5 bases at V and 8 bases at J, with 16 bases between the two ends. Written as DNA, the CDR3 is TGTGCCAGCAGCCCAGCCGGGCCGAGGGATTCACCCCTCCACTTT. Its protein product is CASSPAGPRDSPLHF. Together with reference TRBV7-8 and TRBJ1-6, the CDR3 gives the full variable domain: GAGVSQSPRYKVAKRGQDVALRCDPISGHVSLFWYQQALGQGPEFLTYFQNEAQLDKSGLPSDRFFAERPEGSVSTLKIQRTQQEDSAVYLCASSPAGPRDSPLHFGNGTRLTVT.

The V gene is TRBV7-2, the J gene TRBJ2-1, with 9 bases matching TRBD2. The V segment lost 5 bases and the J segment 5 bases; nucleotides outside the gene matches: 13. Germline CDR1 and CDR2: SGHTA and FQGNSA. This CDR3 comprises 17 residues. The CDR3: CASSPGPRGGLHNEQFF. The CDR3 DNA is TGTGCCAGCAGCCCAGGACCGCGGGGGGGTTTACACAATGAGCAGTTCTTC. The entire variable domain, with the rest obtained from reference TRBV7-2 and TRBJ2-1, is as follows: GAGVSQSPSNKVTEKGKDVELRCDPISGHTALYWYRQSLGQGLEFLIYFQGNSAPDKSGLPSDRFSAERTGGSVSTLTIQRTQQEDSAVYLCASSPGPRGGLHNEQFFGPGTRLTVL.

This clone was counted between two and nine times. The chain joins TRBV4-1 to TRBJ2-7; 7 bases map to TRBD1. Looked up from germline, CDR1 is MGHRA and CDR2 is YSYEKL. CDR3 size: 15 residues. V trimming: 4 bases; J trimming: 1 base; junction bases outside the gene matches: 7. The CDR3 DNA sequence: TGCGCCAGCAGCCCAACGGACAGGCGATCCTACGAGCAGTACTTC. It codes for CASSPTDRRSYEQYF.

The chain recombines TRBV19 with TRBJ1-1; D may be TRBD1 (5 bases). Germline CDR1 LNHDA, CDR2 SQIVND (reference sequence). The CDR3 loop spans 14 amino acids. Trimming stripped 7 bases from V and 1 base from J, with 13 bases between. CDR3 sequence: CASTRGGTNTEAFF. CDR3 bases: TGTGCCAGTACCCGGGGGGGGACGAACACTGAAGCTTTCTTT.

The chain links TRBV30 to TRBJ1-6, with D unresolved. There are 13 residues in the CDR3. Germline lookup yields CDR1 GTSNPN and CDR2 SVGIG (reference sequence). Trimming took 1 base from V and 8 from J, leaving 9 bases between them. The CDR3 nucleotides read TGTGCCTGGAGTGGGGCAGGCGATTCACCCCTCCACTTT. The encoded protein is CAWSGAGDSPLHF.

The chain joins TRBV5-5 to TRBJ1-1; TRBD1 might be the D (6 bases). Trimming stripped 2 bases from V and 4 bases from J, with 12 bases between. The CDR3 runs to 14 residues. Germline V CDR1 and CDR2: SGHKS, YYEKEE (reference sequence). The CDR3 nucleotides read TGTGCCAGCAGCTTAAGCCAGGGGAGCACTGAAGCTTTCTTT. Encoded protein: CASSLSQGSTEAFF.

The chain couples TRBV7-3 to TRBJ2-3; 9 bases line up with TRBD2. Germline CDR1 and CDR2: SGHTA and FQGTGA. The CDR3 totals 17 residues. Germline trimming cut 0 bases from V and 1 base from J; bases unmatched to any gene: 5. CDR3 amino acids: CASSLTPRTSGTDTQYF. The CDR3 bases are TGTGCCAGCAGCTTAACCCCCCGGACTAGCGGCACAGATACGCAGTATTTT.

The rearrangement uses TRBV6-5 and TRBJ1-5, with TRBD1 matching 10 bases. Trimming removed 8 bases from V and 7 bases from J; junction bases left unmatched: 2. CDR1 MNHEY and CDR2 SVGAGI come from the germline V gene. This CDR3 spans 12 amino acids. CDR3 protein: CASGTGVQPQHF. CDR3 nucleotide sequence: TGTGCCAGCGGGACAGGGGTACAGCCCCAGCATTTT.

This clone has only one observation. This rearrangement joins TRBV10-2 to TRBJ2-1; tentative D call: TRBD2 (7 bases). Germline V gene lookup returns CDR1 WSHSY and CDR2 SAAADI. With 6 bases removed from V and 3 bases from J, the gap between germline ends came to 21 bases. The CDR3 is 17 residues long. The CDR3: CASRPQWEGGGYNEQFF. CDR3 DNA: TGCGCCAGCAGGCCCCAATGGGAGGGAGGGGGCTACAATGAGCAGTTCTTC.

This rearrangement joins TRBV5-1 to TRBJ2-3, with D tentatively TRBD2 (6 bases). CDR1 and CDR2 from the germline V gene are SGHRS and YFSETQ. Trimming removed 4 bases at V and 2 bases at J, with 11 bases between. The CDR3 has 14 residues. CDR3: CASSGGVNTDTQYF. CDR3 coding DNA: TGCGCCAGCAGCGGCGGGGTAAACACAGATACGCAGTATTTT.

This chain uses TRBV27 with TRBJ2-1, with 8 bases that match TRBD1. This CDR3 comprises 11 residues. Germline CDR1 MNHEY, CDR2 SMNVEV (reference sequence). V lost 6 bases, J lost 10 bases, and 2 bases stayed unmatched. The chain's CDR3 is CASSRTGEQFF. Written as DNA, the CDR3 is TGTGCCAGCAGCCGGACAGGGGAGCAGTTCTTC.

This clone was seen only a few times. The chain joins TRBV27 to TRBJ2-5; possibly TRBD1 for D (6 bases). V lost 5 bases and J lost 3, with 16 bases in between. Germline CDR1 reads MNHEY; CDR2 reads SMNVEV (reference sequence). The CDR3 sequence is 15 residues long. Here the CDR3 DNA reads TGTGCCAGCAGTCCTGGACAGCTTTCTAAAGAGACCCAGTACTTC. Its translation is CASSPGQLSKETQYF.

The CDR3 nucleotides read TGTGCCAGCAGAGCCCTGAGCTATGGCTACACCTTC. Translating it yields CASRALSYGYTF. The chain uses TRBV2 and TRBJ1-2; D gene unclear. The CDR3 covers 12 residues. CDR1 is SNHLY and CDR2 is FYNNEI in the germline V gene. Trimming took off 6 bases at V and 4 bases at J, with 9 bases between the two ends.

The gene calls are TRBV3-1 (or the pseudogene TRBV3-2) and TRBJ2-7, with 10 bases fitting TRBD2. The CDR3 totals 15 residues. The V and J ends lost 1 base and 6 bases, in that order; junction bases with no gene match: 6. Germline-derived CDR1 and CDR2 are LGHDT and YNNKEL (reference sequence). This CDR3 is CASSQGGTSVAEQYF. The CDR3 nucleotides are TGTGCCAGCAGCCAAGGTGGGACTAGCGTAGCCGAGCAGTACTTC.

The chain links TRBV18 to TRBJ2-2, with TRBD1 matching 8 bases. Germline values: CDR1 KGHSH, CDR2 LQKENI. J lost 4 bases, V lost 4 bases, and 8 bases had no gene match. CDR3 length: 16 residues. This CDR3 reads CASSHDRGRSTGELFF. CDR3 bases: TGTGCCAGCTCACACGACAGGGGTCGTAGCACCGGGGAGCTGTTTTTT. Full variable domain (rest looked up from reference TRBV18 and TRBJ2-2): NAGVMQNPRHLVRRRGQEARLRCSPMKGHSHVYWYRQLPEEGLKFMVYLQKENIIDESGMPKERFSAEFPKEGPSILRIQQVVRGDSAAYFCASSHDRGRSTGELFFGEGSRLTVL.

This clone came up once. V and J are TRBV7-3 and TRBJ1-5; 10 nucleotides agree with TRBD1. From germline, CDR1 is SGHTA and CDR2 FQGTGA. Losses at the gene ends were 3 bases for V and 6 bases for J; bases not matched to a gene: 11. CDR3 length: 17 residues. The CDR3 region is CASSLGDRQGASQPQHF. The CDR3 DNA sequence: TGTGCCAGCAGCTTGGGGGACCGACAGGGGGCGAGTCAGCCCCAGCATTTT. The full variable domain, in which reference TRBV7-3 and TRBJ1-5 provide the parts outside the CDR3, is GAGVSQTPSNKVTEKGKYVELRCDPISGHTALYWYRQSLGQGPEFLIYFQGTGAADDSGLPNDRFFAVRPEGSVSTLKIQRTERGDSAVYLCASSLGDRQGASQPQHFGDGTRLSIL.

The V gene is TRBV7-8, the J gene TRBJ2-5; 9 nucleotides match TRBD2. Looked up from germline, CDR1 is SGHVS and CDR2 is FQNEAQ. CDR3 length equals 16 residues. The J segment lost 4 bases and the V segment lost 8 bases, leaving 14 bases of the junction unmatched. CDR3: CASVPRAGGGRETQYF. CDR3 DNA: TGTGCCAGCGTACCCCGAGCGGGGGGAGGGAGAGAGACCCAGTACTTC.

The CDR3 DNA follows: TGCGCCAGCAGCTCCACGACAGGGGCCTTCTCCTACAATGAGCAGTTCTTC. This encodes CASSSTTGAFSYNEQFF. The rearrangement joins TRBV5-1 to TRBJ2-1, with 8 bases identical to TRBD1. CDR3 length: 17 residues. V lost 3 bases and J lost 0; bases outside the gene matches: 8. The germline V gene has CDR1 SGHRS and CDR2 YFSETQ.

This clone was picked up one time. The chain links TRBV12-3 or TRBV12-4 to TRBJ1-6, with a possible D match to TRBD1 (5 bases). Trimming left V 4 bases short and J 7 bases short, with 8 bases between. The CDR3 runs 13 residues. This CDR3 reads CASSWNRNSPLHF. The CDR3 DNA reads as TGTGCCAGCAGTTGGAACAGGAATTCACCCCTCCACTTT.